Detailed here is one TCR beta chain. Antigen specificity is unknown. This sample was taken from a study of graft-versus-host responses after intestinal transplantation. Notes on the study in general: Early post-transplant HvG declines tracked with peak circulating GvH clone levels. Detection of GvH clones occurred in recipient marrow, and some had their first appearance in ileum or blood.

Libraries were prepared by immunoSEQ multiplex PCR; TCRdb keeps only in-frame clonotypes and omits some of them. The table lists about 14,000 clones, about 67% of them singletons. Graft material was processed, releasing intraepithelial and lamina propria lymphocytes. Losses at the gene ends were 1 base for V and 6 bases for J; bases not matched to a gene: 3. Germline assignment: CDR1 SGHAT and CDR2 FQNNGV. This CDR3 comprises 14 residues. This clonotype was sampled from a human patient who received an intestinal transplant, so some T cells may come from the graft donor. The rearrangement uses TRBV11-2 and TRBJ2-1, with 7 bases that match TRBD2. The specimen comprised ileum tissue, sampled 16 days after intestinal transplant. CDR3 loop: CASSLGGGGNEQFF. The CDR3 nucleotides are TGTGCCAGCAGCTTAGGGGGCGGGGGCAATGAGCAGTTCTTC.